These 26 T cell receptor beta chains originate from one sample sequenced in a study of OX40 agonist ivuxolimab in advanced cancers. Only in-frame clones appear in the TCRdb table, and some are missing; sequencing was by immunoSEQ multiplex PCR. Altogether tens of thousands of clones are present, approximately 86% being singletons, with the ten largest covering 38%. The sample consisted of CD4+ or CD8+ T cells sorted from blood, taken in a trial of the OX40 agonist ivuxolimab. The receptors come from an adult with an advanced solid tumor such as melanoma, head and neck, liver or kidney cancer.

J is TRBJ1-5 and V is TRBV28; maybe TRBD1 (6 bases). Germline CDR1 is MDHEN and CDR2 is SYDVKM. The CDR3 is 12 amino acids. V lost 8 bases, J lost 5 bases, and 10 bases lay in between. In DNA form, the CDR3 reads TGTGCCAGCGACGGGGGGCATCAGCCCCAGCATTTT. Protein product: CASDGGHQPQHF. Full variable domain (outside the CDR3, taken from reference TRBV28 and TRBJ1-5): DVKVTQSSRYLVKRTGEKVFLECVQDMDHENMFWYRQDPGLGLRLIYFSYDVKMKEKGDIPEGYSVSREKKERFSLILESASTNQTSMYLCASDGGHQPQHFGDGTRLSIL.

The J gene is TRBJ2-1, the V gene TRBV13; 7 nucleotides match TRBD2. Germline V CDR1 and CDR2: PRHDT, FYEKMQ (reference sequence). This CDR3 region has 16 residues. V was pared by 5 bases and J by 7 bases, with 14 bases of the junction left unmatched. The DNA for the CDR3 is TGTGCCAGCAGCAACGTTATCGGGAGGAACGGGAATGAGCAGTTCTTC. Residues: CASSNVIGRNGNEQFF.

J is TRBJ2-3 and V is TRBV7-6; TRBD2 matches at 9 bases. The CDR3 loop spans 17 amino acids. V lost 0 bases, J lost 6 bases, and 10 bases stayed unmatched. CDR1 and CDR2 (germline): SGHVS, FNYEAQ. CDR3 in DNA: TGTGCCAGCAGCTTAGCATGGGCGGGAGGGCCTAGGGATACGCAGTATTTT. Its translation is CASSLAWAGGPRDTQYF. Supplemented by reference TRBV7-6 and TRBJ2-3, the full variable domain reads GAGVSQSPRYKVTKRGQDVALRCDPISGHVSLYWYRQALGQGPEFLTYFNYEAQQDKSGLPNDRFSAERPEGSISTLTIQRTEQRDSAMYRCASSLAWAGGPRDTQYFGPGTRLTVL.

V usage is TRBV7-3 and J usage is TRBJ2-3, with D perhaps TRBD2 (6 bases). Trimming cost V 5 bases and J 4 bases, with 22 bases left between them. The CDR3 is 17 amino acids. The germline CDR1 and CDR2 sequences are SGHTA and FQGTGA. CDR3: CASSPGTTREVADTQYF. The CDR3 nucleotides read TGTGCCAGCAGCCCGGGTACTACGAGGGAGGTGGCAGATACGCAGTATTTT. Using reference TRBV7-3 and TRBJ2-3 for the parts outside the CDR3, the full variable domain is GAGVSQTPSNKVTEKGKYVELRCDPISGHTALYWYRQSLGQGPEFLIYFQGTGAADDSGLPNDRFFAVRPEGSVSTLKIQRTERGDSAVYLCASSPGTTREVADTQYFGPGTRLTVL.

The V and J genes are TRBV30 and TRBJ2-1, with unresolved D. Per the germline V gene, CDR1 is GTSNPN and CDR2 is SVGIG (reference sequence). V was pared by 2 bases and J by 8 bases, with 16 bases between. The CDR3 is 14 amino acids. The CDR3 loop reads CAWSWSAQVDEQFF. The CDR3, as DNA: TGTGCCTGGAGTTGGAGCGCCCAGGTGGATGAGCAGTTCTTC.

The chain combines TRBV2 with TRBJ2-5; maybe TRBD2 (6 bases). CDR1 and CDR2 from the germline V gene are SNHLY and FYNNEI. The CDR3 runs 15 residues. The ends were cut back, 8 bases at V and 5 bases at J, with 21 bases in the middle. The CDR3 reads CASGGRGGTFETQYF. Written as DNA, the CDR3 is TGTGCCAGCGGGGGACGAGGCGGGACCTTCGAGACCCAGTACTTC.

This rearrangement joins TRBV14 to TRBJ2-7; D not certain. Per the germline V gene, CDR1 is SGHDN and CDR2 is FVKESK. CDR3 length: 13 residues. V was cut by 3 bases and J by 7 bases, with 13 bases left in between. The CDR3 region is CASSQAILGEQYF. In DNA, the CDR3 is TGTGCCAGCAGCCAGGCGATCTTGGGGGAGCAGTACTTC.

CDR3 amino acids: CASSKFRYNEQFF. The DNA of the CDR3 is TGTGCCAGCAGCAAATTTCGCTACAATGAGCAGTTCTTC. The J gene is TRBJ2-1, the V gene TRBV28; D is uncertain. This CDR3 is built from 13 residues. V shed 6 bases and J shed 3 bases, with 9 bases lying between them. Germline V gene data show CDR1 as MDHEN and CDR2 as SYDVKM.

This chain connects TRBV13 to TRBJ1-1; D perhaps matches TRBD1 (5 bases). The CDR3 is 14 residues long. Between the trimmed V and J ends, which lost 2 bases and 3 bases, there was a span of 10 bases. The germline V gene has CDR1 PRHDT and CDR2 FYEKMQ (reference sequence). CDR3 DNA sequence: TGTGCCAGCAGCTTAACATGGGGCGACACTGAAGCTTTCTTT. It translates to CASSLTWGDTEAFF.

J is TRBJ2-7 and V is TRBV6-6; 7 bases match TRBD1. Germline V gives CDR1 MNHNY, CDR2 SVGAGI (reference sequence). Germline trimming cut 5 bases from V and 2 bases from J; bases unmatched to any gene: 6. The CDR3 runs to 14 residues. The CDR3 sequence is CASSNRDRPYEQYF. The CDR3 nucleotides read TGTGCCAGCAGTAACCGGGACAGACCCTACGAGCAGTACTTC.

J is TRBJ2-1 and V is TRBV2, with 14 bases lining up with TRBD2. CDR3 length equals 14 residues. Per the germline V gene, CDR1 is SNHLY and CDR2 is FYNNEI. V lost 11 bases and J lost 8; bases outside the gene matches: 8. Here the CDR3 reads CACRLAGGGDEQFF. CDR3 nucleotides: TGTGCCTGTAGACTAGCGGGAGGGGGGGATGAGCAGTTCTTC. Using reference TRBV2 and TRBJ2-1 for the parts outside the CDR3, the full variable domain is EPEVTQTPSHQVTQMGQEVILRCVPISNHLYFYWYRQILGQKVEFLVSFYNNEISEKSEIFDDQFSVERPDGSNFTLKIRSTKLEDSAMYFCACRLAGGGDEQFFGPGTRLTVL.

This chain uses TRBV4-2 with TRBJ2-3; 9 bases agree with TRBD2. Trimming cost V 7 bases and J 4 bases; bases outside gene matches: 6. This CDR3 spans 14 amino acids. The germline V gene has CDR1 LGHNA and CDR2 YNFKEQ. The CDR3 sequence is CASKREEEADTQYF. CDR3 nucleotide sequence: TGTGCCAGCAAGCGGGAGGAGGAAGCAGATACGCAGTATTTT.

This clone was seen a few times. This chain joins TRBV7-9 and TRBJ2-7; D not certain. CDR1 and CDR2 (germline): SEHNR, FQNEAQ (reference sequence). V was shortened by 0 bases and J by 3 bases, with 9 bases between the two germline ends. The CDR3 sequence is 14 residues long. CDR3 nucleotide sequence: TGTGCCAGCAGCTTAGCGGTGATGAACTACGAGCAGTACTTC. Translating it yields CASSLAVMNYEQYF.

The DNA for the CDR3 is TGTGCCAGCAGTTTATACGTCCGCGGGCAGAGCTCCTACGAGCAGTACTTC. This translates into CASSLYVRGQSSYEQYF. This chain connects TRBV27 to TRBJ2-7; D possibly corresponds to TRBD2 (5 bases). The CDR3 consists of 17 residues. CDR1 and CDR2 from the germline V gene are MNHEY and SMNVEV (reference sequence). Trimming stripped 1 base from V and 0 bases from J, with 16 bases between.

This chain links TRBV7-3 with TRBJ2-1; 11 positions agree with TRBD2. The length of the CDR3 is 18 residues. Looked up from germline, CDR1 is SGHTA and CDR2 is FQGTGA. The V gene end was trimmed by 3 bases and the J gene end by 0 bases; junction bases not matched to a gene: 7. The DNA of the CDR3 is TGTGCCAGCAGCTTCGGCCCTAGCGGGAGGTTCTCCTACAATGAGCAGTTCTTC. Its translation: CASSFGPSGRFSYNEQFF.

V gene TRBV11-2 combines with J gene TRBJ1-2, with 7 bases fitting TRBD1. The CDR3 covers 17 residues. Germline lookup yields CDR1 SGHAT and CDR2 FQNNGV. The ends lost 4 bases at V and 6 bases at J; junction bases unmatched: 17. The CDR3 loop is CASSSRRDSTFGHGYTF. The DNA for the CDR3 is TGTGCCAGCAGCTCCCGCCGGGACAGCACATTCGGCCATGGCTACACCTTC.

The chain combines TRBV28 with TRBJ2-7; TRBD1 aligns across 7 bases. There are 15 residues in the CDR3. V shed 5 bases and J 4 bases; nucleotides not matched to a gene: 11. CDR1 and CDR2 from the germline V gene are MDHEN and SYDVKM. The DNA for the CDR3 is TGTGCCAGCAGTCCCAAAACAGGGGCGAGGTACGAGCAGTACTTC. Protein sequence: CASSPKTGARYEQYF.

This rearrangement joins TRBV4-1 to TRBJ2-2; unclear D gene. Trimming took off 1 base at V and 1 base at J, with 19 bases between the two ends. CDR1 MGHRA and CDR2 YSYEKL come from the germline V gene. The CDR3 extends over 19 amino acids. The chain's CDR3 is CASSQGFGGDTWNTGELFF. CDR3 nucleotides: TGCGCCAGCAGCCAAGGTTTTGGCGGAGACACCTGGAACACCGGGGAGCTGTTTTTT.

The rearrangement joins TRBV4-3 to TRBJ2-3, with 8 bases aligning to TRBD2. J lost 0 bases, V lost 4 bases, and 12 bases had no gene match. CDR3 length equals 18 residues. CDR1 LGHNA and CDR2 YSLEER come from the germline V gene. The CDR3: CASSLLGPSGSSTDTQYF. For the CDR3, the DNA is TGCGCCAGCAGCCTACTTGGGCCTAGCGGGTCTAGCACAGATACGCAGTATTTT.

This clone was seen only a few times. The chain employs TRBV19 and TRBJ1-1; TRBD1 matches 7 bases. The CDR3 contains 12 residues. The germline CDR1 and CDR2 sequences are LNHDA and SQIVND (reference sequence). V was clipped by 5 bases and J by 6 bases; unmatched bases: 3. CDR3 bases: TGTGCCAGTAGTTTCGGGACAGCTGAAGCTTTCTTT. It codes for CASSFGTAEAFF.

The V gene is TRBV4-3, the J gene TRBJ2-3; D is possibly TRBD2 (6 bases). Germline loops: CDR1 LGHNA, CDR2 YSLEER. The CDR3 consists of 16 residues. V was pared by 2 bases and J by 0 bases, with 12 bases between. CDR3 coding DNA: TGCGCCAGCAGCCAAAGGCTAGCGATTAGCACAGATACGCAGTATTTT. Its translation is CASSQRLAISTDTQYF.

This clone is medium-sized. The CDR3 nucleotides read TGTGCCAGCGCAGCTTCTAGCGGGAGCTCCTACGAGCAGTACTTC. Protein sequence: CASAASSGSSYEQYF. J is TRBJ2-7 and V is TRBV6-1, with 10 positions matching TRBD2. J lost 0 bases, V lost 8 bases, and 7 bases had no gene match. Per the germline V gene, CDR1 is MNHNS and CDR2 is SASEGT. The CDR3 runs to 15 residues.

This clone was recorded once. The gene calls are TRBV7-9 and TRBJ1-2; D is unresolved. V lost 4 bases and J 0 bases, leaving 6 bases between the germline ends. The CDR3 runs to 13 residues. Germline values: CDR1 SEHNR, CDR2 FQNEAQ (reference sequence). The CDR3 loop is CASSSPTNYGYTF. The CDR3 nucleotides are TGTGCCAGCAGCTCCCCTACTAACTATGGCTACACCTTC.

CDR3 amino acids: CASRYGSGGYEQYF. DNA for the CDR3: TGTGCCAGCAGGTATGGCAGTGGCGGCTACGAGCAGTACTTC. The chain has TRBV6-1 and TRBJ2-7; D is undetermined. Trimming stripped 6 bases from V and 3 bases from J, with 15 bases between. The germline gives CDR1 MNHNS, CDR2 SASEGT. The CDR3 spans 14 residues.

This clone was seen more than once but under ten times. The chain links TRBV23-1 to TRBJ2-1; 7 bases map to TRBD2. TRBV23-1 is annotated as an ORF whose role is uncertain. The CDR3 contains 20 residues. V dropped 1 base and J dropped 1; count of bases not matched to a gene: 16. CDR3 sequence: CASSQCAYTPAGESYNEQFF. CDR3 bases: TGCGCCAGCAGTCAATGCGCCTATACCCCGGCGGGAGAATCCTACAATGAGCAGTTCTTC.

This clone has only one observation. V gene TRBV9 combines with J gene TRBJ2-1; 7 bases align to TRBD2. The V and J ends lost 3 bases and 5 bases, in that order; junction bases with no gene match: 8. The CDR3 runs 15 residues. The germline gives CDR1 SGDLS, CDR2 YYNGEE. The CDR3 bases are TGTGCCAGCAGCGAAAAAGGGAGGGCTAACAATGAGCAGTTCTTC. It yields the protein CASSEKGRANNEQFF.